This passage covers 16 T cell receptor beta chains from one sample sequenced in a study of shared clonotypes between healthy human individuals. Libraries were prepared by immunoSEQ multiplex PCR; TCRdb keeps only in-frame clonotypes and omits some of them. The table has hundreds of thousands of clones, roughly 95% seen once; the top ten hold 0.11%. Terminally differentiated effector memory CD45RA+ cells were left out of the naive CD8 fraction, which was CD45RO-negative and positively selected for CCR7. Sequenced material: naive CD8+ T cells sorted from blood. Every receptor here comes from a woman aged 25-40 years in good health.

V and J are TRBV4-1 and TRBJ1-1; a weak D match, TRBD1 (6 bases). The germline V gene encodes CDR1 MGHRA and CDR2 YSYEKL. V lost 3 bases, J lost 4 bases, and 18 bases lay in between. The CDR3 contains 16 residues. The CDR3 DNA sequence: TGCGCCAGCAGCCACAGGGGAGGCTCTTTGGTCACTGAAGCTTTCTTT. Protein sequence: CASSHRGGSLVTEAFF.

The rearrangement links TRBV27 to TRBJ1-2; D remains ambiguous. V gave up 2 bases and J gave up 4 bases, with 14 bases separating them. CDR3 length: 15 residues. The V gene's germline CDR1 is MNHEY and CDR2 SMNVEV (reference sequence). The CDR3 bases are TGTGCCAGCAGTTTAAGATCAGAAATCACCTATGGCTACACCTTC. It yields the protein CASSLRSEITYGYTF.

The rearrangement joins TRBV10-3 to TRBJ2-2; 12 bases are shared with TRBD2. The germline gives CDR1 ENHRY, CDR2 SYGVKD. This CDR3 has 15 amino acids. The J segment lost 6 bases and the V segment lost 8 bases, leaving 7 bases of the junction unmatched. The CDR3 DNA reads as TGTGCCATCGAACCGGGGACTAGCGGGTCCGGGGAGCTGTTTTTT. Protein product: CAIEPGTSGSGELFF.

V gene TRBV19 combines with J gene TRBJ2-5; 8 positions match TRBD2. The DNA end is more similar to TRBJ2-7, so the J call may be wrong. Germline CDR1 and CDR2: LNHDA and SQIVND (reference sequence). This CDR3 is built from 14 residues. The CDR3: CASSATSGSYEQYF. CDR3 in DNA: TGTGCCAGTAGTGCAACTAGCGGCTCCTACGAGCAGTACTTC.

V is TRBV28 and J is TRBJ2-2; 10 bases fit TRBD2. The CDR3 extends over 18 amino acids. The V gene end was trimmed by 1 base and the J gene end by 2 bases; junction bases not matched to a gene: 7. Germline-derived CDR1 and CDR2 are MDHEN and SYDVKM. The DNA of the CDR3 is TGTGCCAGCAGTTTATTGGCACTAGCGGGGACTAACACCGGGGAGCTGTTTTTT. Translation: CASSLLALAGTNTGELFF.

This clone was detected only once. V gene TRBV5-4 combines with J gene TRBJ2-5; 8 nucleotides agree with TRBD2. Trimming removed 3 bases from V and 1 base from J; junction bases left unmatched: 8. This CDR3 has 16 amino acids. CDR1 and CDR2 (germline): SGHNT, YYREEE (reference sequence). The CDR3 nucleotides read TGTGCCAGCAGCTCCGCGGGAGGAGGGGGCCAAGAGACCCAGTACTTC. Encoded protein: CASSSAGGGGQETQYF.

The chain carries TRBV6-5 and TRBJ2-1; 10 nucleotides match TRBD2. The V segment lost 0 bases and the J segment 9 bases; nucleotides outside the gene matches: 8. Germline assignment: CDR1 MNHEY and CDR2 SVGAGI. The CDR3 is made up of 16 amino acids. CDR3 DNA sequence: TGTGCCAGCAGTTACTCCCTAGCGGGAGCTTCCTTTGAGCAGTTCTTC. Protein product: CASSYSLAGASFEQFF.

This chain uses TRBV5-4 with TRBJ1-5; no firm D call. Germline lookup yields CDR1 SGHNT and CDR2 YYREEE (reference sequence). Trimming took off 2 bases at V and 2 bases at J, with 8 bases between the two ends. This CDR3 is built from 14 residues. The CDR3 nucleotides are TGTGCCAGCAGCTTTTACGGCGGCAATCAGCCCCAGCATTTT. Translated: CASSFYGGNQPQHF.

The V call is TRBV6-5, the J call TRBJ1-1; D not resolved. V lost 2 bases and J lost 2, with 12 bases in between. The CDR3 length is 15 residues. Germline V gene sequence: CDR1 MNHEY, CDR2 SVGAGI. This CDR3 is CASSYGPRENTEAFF. The CDR3 DNA sequence: TGTGCCAGCAGTTACGGTCCGCGGGAAAACACTGAAGCTTTCTTT.

The chain combines TRBV19 with TRBJ1-2; D unclear. The CDR3 has 17 amino acids. V was trimmed by 5 bases and J by 3 bases, leaving 22 bases between them. The V gene's germline CDR1 is LNHDA and CDR2 SQIVND (reference sequence). In DNA form, the CDR3 reads TGTGCCAGTAGTTCGAAGTCGGGGAGGCGAGCGGACTATGGCTACACCTTC. Protein sequence: CASSSKSGRRADYGYTF.

The rearrangement uses TRBV15 and TRBJ2-7; the D gene is possibly TRBD2 (5 bases). The V end was cut by 5 bases, the J end by 3 bases, with 11 bases between. The CDR3 length is 13 residues. Germline values: CDR1 LNHNV, CDR2 YYDKDF (reference sequence). The CDR3 DNA reads as TGTGCCACCAGCTCCGGGGAACTCTACGAGCAGTACTTC. It specifies CATSSGELYEQYF. The whole variable domain, filled in from reference TRBV15 and TRBJ2-7, reads DAMVIQNPRYQVTQFGKPVTLSCSQTLNHNVMYWYQQKSSQAPKLLFHYYDKDFNNEADTPDNFQSRRPNTSFCFLDIRSPGLGDTAMYLCATSSGELYEQYFGPGTRLTVT.

V usage is TRBV7-9 and J usage is TRBJ2-1; TRBD1 matches 8 bases. V dropped 5 bases and J dropped 10; count of bases not matched to a gene: 13. Germline CDR1 SEHNR, CDR2 FQNEAQ (reference sequence). This CDR3 is 15 amino acids long. The CDR3 reads CASSPRDRLVEEQFF. The CDR3 DNA is TGTGCCAGCAGCCCCCGGGACAGGCTTGTAGAGGAGCAGTTCTTC.

The chain uses TRBV27 and TRBJ2-7, with 8 bases that match TRBD2. The V gene's germline CDR1 is MNHEY and CDR2 SMNVEV (reference sequence). Trimming took 5 bases from V and 6 from J; bases not matched to a gene: 18. This CDR3 spans 17 amino acids. CDR3 bases: TGTGCCAGCAGTGCGCTGGGAACGGGAGGGCTTTACGGCGAGCAGTACTTC. This sequence encodes CASSALGTGGLYGEQYF.

The chain uses TRBV6-1 and TRBJ2-7, with a tentative D call TRBD2 (5 bases). From germline, CDR1 is MNHNS and CDR2 SASEGT. The CDR3 runs 12 residues. V lost 9 bases and J 3 bases, leaving 12 bases between the germline ends. The CDR3 loop reads CASYGGYYEQYF. CDR3 sequence (DNA): TGTGCCAGTTACGGAGGCTACTACGAGCAGTACTTC.

This chain uses TRBV11-3 with TRBJ1-3, with D unresolved. V was cut by 4 bases and J by 2 bases, with 9 bases left in between. CDR3 size: 14 residues. The germline gives CDR1 SGHNT, CDR2 YENEEA. CDR3 residues: CASSSFPTGNTIYF. CDR3 coding DNA: TGTGCCAGCAGCTCCTTTCCAACTGGAAACACCATATATTTT. Filled out from reference TRBV11-3 and TRBJ1-3, the complete variable domain reads EAGVVQSPRYKIIEKKQPVAFWCNPISGHNTLYWYLQNLGQGPELLIRYENEEAVDDSQLPKDRFSAERLKGVDSTLKIQPAELGDSAVYLCASSSFPTGNTIYFGEGSWLTVV.

This clone appeared once. J is TRBJ2-2 and V is TRBV5-1; a possible D gene is TRBD2 (5 bases). The V end lost 4 bases, the J end lost 4 bases, and 11 bases lay between the germline ends. Per the germline V gene, CDR1 is SGHRS and CDR2 is YFSETQ. The CDR3 is made up of 14 amino acids. The CDR3 region has the DNA TGCGCCAGCAGCCTACCGGGAATCACCGGGGAGCTGTTTTTT. Its protein is CASSLPGITGELFF.